Listed below are T cell receptor beta chains from one sample, sequenced in a study of blood T cells in healthy people across ages. TCRdb re-called the 5' RACE reads through MiXCR, storing one row per CDR3 protein. The sample has about 1.4 million distinct CDR3 sequences, approximately 59% seen once. The sample taken for sequencing was blood. Every receptor here comes from a man between 18 and 35 years old in good health. CDR3s include the opening cysteine and the closing phenylalanine or tryptophan. The order of the fields is CDR3 protein, CDR3 DNA, D gene, V gene, clone size, J gene. A D gene is named only where the DNA matches it firmly. Clone size is shown for a subset of rows, as once, few, many or a class of expanded clone.

CDR3 protein: CASSLSGRDDEQYF; CDR3 DNA: TGTGCCAGCAGTCTTAGCGGGAGGGACGATGAGCAGTACTTC; D gene: TRBD2; V gene: TRBV7-8; clone size: .; J gene: TRBJ2-5
CDR3 protein: CASSKDSQEEDTQYF; CDR3 DNA: TGTGCCAGCAGCAAGGACTCCCAGGAGGAAGATACGCAGTATTTT; D gene: .; V gene: TRBV21-1; clone size: .; J gene: TRBJ2-3
CDR3 protein: CASSLGPHGYTDTQYF; CDR3 DNA: TGCGCCAGCAGCCTTGGACCGCACGGTTACACAGATACGCAGTATTTT; D gene: .; V gene: TRBV4-3; clone size: .; J gene: TRBJ2-3
CDR3 protein: CASSSRWTSSGEQYF; CDR3 DNA: TGTGCCAGCAGTTCCCGATGGACTAGCAGCGGCGAGCAGTACTTC; D gene: TRBD2; V gene: TRBV27; clone size: .; J gene: TRBJ2-7
CDR3 protein: CASSPDRHTQYF; CDR3 DNA: TGTGCCAGCAGTCCGGACAGACATACGCAGTATTTT; D gene: .; V gene: TRBV12-3/TRBV12-4; clone size: few; J gene: TRBJ2-3
CDR3 protein: CASSHGTTTDTQYF; CDR3 DNA: TGTGCCAGCAGTCACGGGACAACCACAGATACGCAGTATTTT; D gene: .; V gene: TRBV3-1; clone size: .; J gene: TRBJ2-3
CDR3 protein: CASSPPRLAGVIHEQYF; CDR3 DNA: TGTGCCAGCAGCCCCCCCAGACTAGCGGGAGTTATCCACGAGCAGTACTTC; D gene: TRBD2; V gene: TRBV3-1; clone size: .; J gene: TRBJ2-7
CDR3 protein: CASSVRDYAGETQYF; CDR3 DNA: TGTGCCAGCAGCGTCCGGGACTATGCTGGGGAGACCCAGTACTTC; D gene: TRBD2; V gene: TRBV7-2; clone size: .; J gene: TRBJ2-5
CDR3 protein: CASSFRELNEKLFF; CDR3 DNA: TGTGCCAGCAGTTTCCGGGAATTAAATGAAAAACTGTTTTTT; D gene: .; V gene: TRBV12-3/TRBV12-4; clone size: few; J gene: TRBJ1-4
CDR3 protein: CSVDWGGYGYTF; CDR3 DNA: TGCAGCGTTGATTGGGGCGGCTATGGCTACACCTTC; D gene: .; V gene: TRBV29-1; clone size: once; J gene: TRBJ1-2
CDR3 protein: CASNLAAQETQYF; CDR3 DNA: TGTGCCAGTAACCTAGCGGCCCAAGAGACCCAGTACTTC; D gene: TRBD2; V gene: TRBV6-2/TRBV6-3; clone size: .; J gene: TRBJ2-5
CDR3 protein: CASSPRWCGEKLFF; CDR3 DNA: TGTGCCAGCAGCCCCCGGTGGTGTGGTGAAAAACTGTTTTTT; D gene: .; V gene: TRBV21-1; clone size: few; J gene: TRBJ1-4
CDR3 protein: CASGTPGWVDTGELFF; CDR3 DNA: TGTGCTAGTGGTACCCCCGGGTGGGTAGACACCGGGGAGCTGTTTTTT; D gene: .; V gene: TRBV12-5; clone size: .; J gene: TRBJ2-2
CDR3 protein: CASSPGLAGGPGNEQFF; CDR3 DNA: TGTGCCAGCAGCCCCGGACTAGCGGGGGGGCCGGGCAATGAGCAGTTCTTC; D gene: TRBD2; V gene: TRBV3-1; clone size: few; J gene: TRBJ2-1
CDR3 protein: CASSYRTGREAFF; CDR3 DNA: TGTGCCAGCAGTTACCGGACGGGACGTGAAGCTTTCTTT; D gene: .; V gene: TRBV6-5; clone size: .; J gene: TRBJ1-1
CDR3 protein: CASSPRGSIAKNIQYF; CDR3 DNA: TGTGCCAGCTCACCAAGAGGATCCATAGCCAAAAACATTCAGTACTTC; D gene: .; V gene: TRBV18; clone size: .; J gene: TRBJ2-4
CDR3 protein: CASSLVPEGQPQHF; CDR3 DNA: TGTGCCAGCAGTTTGGTCCCCGAGGGTCAGCCCCAGCATTTT; D gene: .; V gene: TRBV28; clone size: .; J gene: TRBJ1-5
CDR3 protein: CSARDEIGDRKEEQFF; CDR3 DNA: TGCAGTGCTAGAGATGAGATTGGGGACCGAAAAGAGGAGCAGTTCTTC; D gene: .; V gene: TRBV20-1; clone size: .; J gene: TRBJ2-1
CDR3 protein: CASSPNSHGTSGNEQFF; CDR3 DNA: TGTGCCAGCTCCCCTAACTCACACGGGACTAGCGGCAATGAGCAGTTCTTC; D gene: TRBD2; V gene: TRBV2; clone size: few; J gene: TRBJ2-1
CDR3 protein: CASSYRTGGGNTEAFF; CDR3 DNA: TGTGCCAGCAGCTATCGGACAGGAGGGGGGAACACTGAAGCTTTCTTT; D gene: TRBD1; V gene: TRBV3-1; clone size: .; J gene: TRBJ1-1
CDR3 protein: CSVTAGPPPNEQYF; CDR3 DNA: TGCAGTGTCACGGCCGGGCCCCCACCGAACGAGCAGTACTTC; D gene: .; V gene: TRBV20-1; clone size: .; J gene: TRBJ2-7
CDR3 protein: CASSQASGGAYNEQYF; CDR3 DNA: TGCGCCAGCAGCCAAGCGTCCGGGGGAGCCTACAATGAGCAGTATTTT; D gene: .; V gene: TRBV4-3; clone size: .; J gene: TRBJ2-3
CDR3 protein: CASSYAPPGPQYQPQHF; CDR3 DNA: TGTGCCAGCAGTTACGCCCCTCCAGGGCCCCAATATCAGCCCCAGCATTTT; D gene: .; V gene: TRBV6-2/TRBV6-3; clone size: .; J gene: TRBJ1-5
CDR3 protein: CASSLKSRVLYNSPLHF; CDR3 DNA: TGCGCCAGCAGCCTAAAGAGCAGGGTACTCTATAATTCACCCCTCCACTTT; D gene: .; V gene: TRBV4-1; clone size: few; J gene: TRBJ1-6
CDR3 protein: CASSLSGGLGDTQYF; CDR3 DNA: TGTGCCAGCAGCCTCAGCGGGGGTCTCGGGGATACGCAGTATTTT; D gene: TRBD2; V gene: TRBV9; clone size: .; J gene: TRBJ2-3
CDR3 protein: CASSYSITSGDQETQYF; CDR3 DNA: TGTGCCAGCAGTTACTCGATTACTAGCGGGGATCAAGAGACCCAGTACTTC; D gene: TRBD2; V gene: TRBV6-2/TRBV6-3; clone size: once; J gene: TRBJ2-5
CDR3 protein: CASSTGGISTEAFF; CDR3 DNA: TGTGCCAGTAGTACTGGGGGCATTAGCACTGAAGCTTTCTTT; D gene: .; V gene: TRBV19; clone size: .; J gene: TRBJ1-1
CDR3 protein: CASSQVGAMNTEAFF; CDR3 DNA: TGCGCCAGCAGCCAAGTGGGGGCGATGAACACTGAAGCTTTCTTT; D gene: .; V gene: TRBV4-1; clone size: .; J gene: TRBJ1-1
CDR3 protein: CASSQEPATDGYTF; CDR3 DNA: TGCGCCAGCAGCCAAGAACCTGCGACAGATGGCTACACCTTC; D gene: .; V gene: TRBV4-1; clone size: .; J gene: TRBJ1-2
CDR3 protein: CASSGDRAYGYTF; CDR3 DNA: TGTGCCAGCAGTGGGGACAGGGCCTATGGCTACACCTTC; D gene: TRBD1; V gene: TRBV12-3/TRBV12-4; clone size: .; J gene: TRBJ1-2
CDR3 protein: CASSLFGSYEQYF; CDR3 DNA: TGTGCCAGCAGTTTATTTGGGAGCTACGAGCAGTACTTC; D gene: .; V gene: TRBV12-3/TRBV12-4; clone size: .; J gene: TRBJ2-7
CDR3 protein: CATSRSGGAGYGYTF; CDR3 DNA: TGTGCCACCAGCAGATCGGGGGGGGCTGGCTATGGCTACACCTTC; D gene: .; V gene: TRBV15; clone size: .; J gene: TRBJ1-2
CDR3 protein: CASSVTGTGGETQYF; CDR3 DNA: TGTGCCAGCAGCGTGACCGGGACAGGCGGAGAGACCCAGTACTTC; D gene: TRBD1; V gene: TRBV28; clone size: .; J gene: TRBJ2-5